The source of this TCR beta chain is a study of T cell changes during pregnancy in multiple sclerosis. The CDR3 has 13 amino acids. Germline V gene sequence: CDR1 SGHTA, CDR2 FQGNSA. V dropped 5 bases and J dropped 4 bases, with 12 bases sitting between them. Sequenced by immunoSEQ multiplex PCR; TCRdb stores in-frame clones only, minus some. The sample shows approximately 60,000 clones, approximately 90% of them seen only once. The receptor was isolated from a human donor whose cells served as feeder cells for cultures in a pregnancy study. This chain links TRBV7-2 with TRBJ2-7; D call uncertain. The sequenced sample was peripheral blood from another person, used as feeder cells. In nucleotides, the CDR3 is TGTGCCAGCAGCCAGGATTATACATACGAGCAGTACTTC. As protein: CASSQDYTYEQYF.